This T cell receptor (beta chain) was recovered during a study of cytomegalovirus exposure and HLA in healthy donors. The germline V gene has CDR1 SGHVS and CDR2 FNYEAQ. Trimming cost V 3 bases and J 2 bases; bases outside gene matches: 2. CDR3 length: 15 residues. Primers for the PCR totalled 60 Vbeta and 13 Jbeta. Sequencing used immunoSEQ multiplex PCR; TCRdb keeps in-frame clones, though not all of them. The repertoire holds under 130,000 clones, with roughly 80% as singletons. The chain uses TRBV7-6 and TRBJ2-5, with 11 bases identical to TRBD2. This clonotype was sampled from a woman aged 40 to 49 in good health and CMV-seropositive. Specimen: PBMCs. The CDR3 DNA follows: TGTGCCAGCAGCTTTTTAGCGGGGGGGCAAGAGACCCAGTACTTC. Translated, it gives CASSFLAGGQETQYF.